The clone carrying this TCR beta chain has only a few counts. The data originate from a study of response to subunit inactivated influenza vaccine. Between the trimmed V and J ends, which lost 3 bases and 0 bases, there was a span of 6 bases. Germline V gene data show CDR1 as DFQATT and CDR2 as SNEGSKA (reference sequence). This CDR3 has 13 residues. TCRdb used MiXCR to reprocess the RT-PCR reads, holding one entry per CDR3 protein. The table lists under 550,000 distinct CDR3 sequences, around 8% of them singletons. The receptor was isolated from a man aged 45-69 years who received an inactivated influenza vaccine. The chain joins TRBV20-1 to TRBJ1-5; D is unresolved. This material consisted of PBMCs from blood, taken around 25 months after vaccination. The CDR3 sequence is CSARTVSNQPQHF. The CDR3 DNA reads as TGCAGTGCTAGGACGGTTAGCAATCAGCCCCAGCATTTT.